Listed below are T cell receptor beta chains from one sample, sequenced in a study of shared clonotypes between healthy human individuals. The method was immunoSEQ multiplex PCR; TCRdb's version includes in-frame clones alone and lacks a portion of them. The sample has hundreds of thousands of clones, roughly 80% seen once. Input material: PBMCs. The receptors stem from a woman in her thirties or forties in good health. Some clones in this sample may be carry-over from other donors' samples. Both conserved end residues are part of each CDR3. Each record gives: J gene, V gene, D gene, clone size, CDR3 DNA, CDR3 protein. A D gene is named only where the DNA matches it firmly. Size is omitted from some rows. Given values are once, few, many or a class for expanded clones.

>TRBJ2-5|TRBV7-9|NA|NA
TGTGCCAGCAGCCCGAACCTGTGGGAGACCCAGTACTTC
CASSPNLWETQYF
>TRBJ1-2|TRBV11-2|TRBD1|few
TGTGCCAGCAGCCTCCAGGACAGGGCGCCCTATGGCTACACCTTC
CASSLQDRAPYGYTF
>TRBJ2-2|TRBV28|NA|NA
TGTGCCAGCAGCAACCGACATGGTTGGGAGCTGTTTTTT
CASSNRHGWELFF
>TRBJ1-1|TRBV15|NA|once
TGTGCCACCGGCGGACAGATGAACACTGAAGCTTTCTTT
CATGGQMNTEAFF
>TRBJ2-7|TRBV6-6|NA|NA
TGTGCCAGCAGTTACTCGCCGGACAACTCCTACGAGCAGTACTTC
CASSYSPDNSYEQYF
>TRBJ1-2|TRBV6-4|NA|few
TGTGCCAGCAGTGACTTCGGGGGGGTACCGGTCCATGGCTACACCTTC
CASSDFGGVPVHGYTF
>TRBJ2-5|TRBV9|TRBD2|few
TGTGCCAGCAGCGTAGCGGGGCTAGCGGGAGGGGAGACCCAGTACTTC
CASSVAGLAGGETQYF
>TRBJ2-7|TRBV11-2|TRBD1|NA
TGTGCCAGCAGCCGGCGGTTAGGACAGGGTGACGAGCAGTACTTC
CASSRRLGQGDEQYF
>TRBJ2-7|TRBV27|NA|NA
TGTGCCAGCAGTTTATCGACAACAGTCTTCCTTGGTGAGCAGTACTTC
CASSLSTTVFLGEQYF
>TRBJ2-7|TRBV27|NA|NA
TGTGCCAGCAGCATGACAGGCACCTACGAGCAGTACTTC
CASSMTGTYEQYF
>TRBJ2-5|TRBV19|TRBD2|few
TGTGCCAGTAGTATGGGGGCTAGCGGGAGGGCCCACCACTTC
CASSMGASGRAHHF
>TRBJ1-1|TRBV4-2|NA|NA
TGTGCCAGCAGCCAAGACACTGACGGGACTGAAGCTTTCTTT
CASSQDTDGTEAFF
>TRBJ2-7|TRBV6-5|TRBD1|NA
TGTGCCAGCAGCGGACAGGGGGAAGGATACGAGCAGTACTTC
CASSGQGEGYEQYF
>TRBJ2-5|TRBV5-4|NA|NA
TGTGCCAGCAGCTTGGAATCGCGGGGTGGGACCCAGTACTTC
CASSLESRGGTQYF
>TRBJ2-7|TRBV27|TRBD2|NA
TGTGCCAGCAGTTCCCGGACTAGCGGTTGGACCTACGAGCAGTACTTC
CASSSRTSGWTYEQYF
>TRBJ2-5|TRBV30|NA|NA
TGTGCCTGGAGAAGAAGGGTCCAAGAGACCCAGTACTTC
CAWRRRVQETQYF
>TRBJ2-6|TRBV28|NA|NA
TGTGCCAGCAGACTAACAGTTCCTGGGGCCAACGTCCTGACTTTC
CASRLTVPGANVLTF
>TRBJ2-1|TRBV9|NA|NA
TGTGCCAGCAGCTCAACCCCCAGCCTAGCGTATAGCTCCTACAATGAGCAGTTCTTC
CASSSTPSLAYSSYNEQFF
>TRBJ2-3|TRBV5-1|TRBD1|NA
TGCGCCAGCAGCTTGGCCGGACAGGTCGGAGATACGCAGTATTTT
CASSLAGQVGDTQYF
>TRBJ1-4|TRBV7-2|NA|NA
TGTGCCAGCAGCTTATGGGGGCTGAATGAAAAACTGTTTTTT
CASSLWGLNEKLFF
>TRBJ2-5|TRBV19|TRBD2|NA
TGTGCCAGTAGTATCACCCCTAGGACTAGCGGCGGCGAGACCCAGTACTTC
CASSITPRTSGGETQYF
>TRBJ2-1|TRBV4-2|TRBD2|few
TGTGCCAGCAGCCAGAAGGGAGCGGGAGGGCCTAATGAGCAGTTCTTC
CASSQKGAGGPNEQFF
>TRBJ1-1|TRBV7-9|NA|NA
TGTGCCAGCAGCCCCCGGCAGAATCAAATGAACACTGAAGCTTTCTTT
CASSPRQNQMNTEAFF
>TRBJ2-7|TRBV11-3|NA|NA
TGTGCCAGCAGCTTTAAGCGATACGAGCAGTACTTC
CASSFKRYEQYF
>TRBJ2-7|TRBV18|TRBD1|NA
TGTGCCAGCTCACCACTCCAGGTCGGACAGGGATCCTACGAGCAGTACTTC
CASSPLQVGQGSYEQYF
>TRBJ1-2|TRBV28|NA|NA
TGTGCCAGCAGTTTAAATGACGGATTTGGCTACACCTTC
CASSLNDGFGYTF
>TRBJ2-3|TRBV19|TRBD1|NA
TGTGCCAGTAGATTGACAGGGTTCCTCACAGATACGCAGTATTTT
CASRLTGFLTDTQYF
>TRBJ2-7|TRBV7-2|TRBD2|NA
TGTGCCAGCAGCTTACACGGGGCGAGACTAGCGTACGAGCAGTACTTC
CASSLHGARLAYEQYF
>TRBJ2-7|TRBV7-6|NA|NA
TGTGCCAGCAGCTCTAGAGGGACCGGCTACGAGCAGTACTTC
CASSSRGTGYEQYF
>TRBJ2-2|TRBV7-3|NA|NA
TGTGCCAGCACCCCCACGGGCGGGGAGCTGTTTTTT
CASTPTGGELFF
>TRBJ2-7|TRBV7-2|NA|NA
TGTGCCAGCAGCCCGCAGACCGGGAGCGCCTACGAGCAGTACTTC
CASSPQTGSAYEQYF
>TRBJ1-4|TRBV18|NA|NA
TGTGCCAGCTCACCACGCGCCCCAGCAACTAATGAAAAACTGTTTTTT
CASSPRAPATNEKLFF
>TRBJ1-4|TRBV6-5|NA|NA
TGTGCCAGCAGTTACTCGAACCCAAGGGGGGGTGAAAAACTGTTTTTT
CASSYSNPRGGEKLFF
>TRBJ2-5|TRBV18|TRBD1|NA
TGTGCCAGCTCACCGGACAGGGCAGAGACCCAGTACTTC
CASSPDRAETQYF
>TRBJ2-3|TRBV11-3|NA|once
TGTGCCAGCAGCTTAGGGGCTAGCTTGGACACAGATACGCAGTATTTT
CASSLGASLDTDTQYF
>TRBJ2-1|TRBV7-2|NA|NA
TGTGCCAGCAGCTTAGCGCTGTCAGGTTACAATGAGCAGTTCTTC
CASSLALSGYNEQFF
>TRBJ2-1|TRBV7-9|TRBD2|NA
TGTGCCAGCAGCTTATGGGGGGGTGAGCAGTTCTTC
CASSLWGGEQFF
>TRBJ2-7|TRBV6-1|TRBD2|NA
TGTGCCAGCAGTGGAGCGGGAGGGCTTACCTACGAGCAGTACTTC
CASSGAGGLTYEQYF
>TRBJ1-1|TRBV5-1|TRBD1|NA
TGCGCCAGCAGCTGGGGACAGGCCTCCACTGAAGCTTTCTTT
CASSWGQASTEAFF
>TRBJ2-7|TRBV28|NA|NA
TGTGCCAGCAGTCGACGGAGGACCTTCGCCTACGAGCAGTACTTC
CASSRRRTFAYEQYF
>TRBJ1-3|TRBV11-3|TRBD1|NA
TGTGCCAGCAGCCATCAGAGGGACAGGGAGGCCTGGGACTCTGGAAACACCATATATTTT
CASSHQRDREAWDSGNTIYF
>TRBJ1-1|TRBV18|NA|NA
TGTGCCAGCTCACCCGCAGGGGAATCGGCTGAAGCTTTCTTT
CASSPAGESAEAFF
>TRBJ2-1|TRBV10-3|TRBD1|NA
TGTGCCATCGGCCAGGGGACAGGGGGACACAATGAGCAGTTCTTC
CAIGQGTGGHNEQFF
>TRBJ1-1|TRBV28|NA|NA
TGTGCCAGCAGTCTCGCCGGGGCCTCCGCGGGGTACACTGAAGCTTTCTTT
CASSLAGASAGYTEAFF
>TRBJ1-1|TRBV2|NA|NA
TGTGCCAGCAGGTCTCGGATTGGCACTGAAGCTTTCTTT
CASRSRIGTEAFF
>TRBJ1-1|TRBV2|NA|NA
TGTGCCAGCAGTCAGGGTATCACTGAAGCTTTCTTT
CASSQGITEAFF
>TRBJ1-1|TRBV30|TRBD1|NA
TGTGCCTGGAGGTGGGGACAGGGGGATACTGAAGCTTTCTTT
CAWRWGQGDTEAFF
>TRBJ2-1|TRBV18|TRBD1|NA
TGTGCCAGCTCCTCGACAGGGGACAATGAGCAGTTCTTC
CASSSTGDNEQFF
>TRBJ2-7|TRBV7-9|NA|NA
TGCGCCAGCAGCCAAGAACGGACAGCCCCCTCCTACGAGCAGTACTTC
CASSQERTAPSYEQYF
>TRBJ1-3|TRBV5-8|NA|NA
TGTGCCAGCAGGCCCCGAGGGGCCTCTGGAAACACCATATATTTT
CASRPRGASGNTIYF
>TRBJ2-5|TRBV10-2|NA|many
TGCGCCAGCAGTGAAGGTAGCAGGGCACAAGAGACCCAGTACTTC
CASSEGSRAQETQYF
>TRBJ1-1|TRBV28|NA|NA
TGTGCCAGTTCGACATACCGAGTAGCTTTCTTT
CASSTYRVAFF
>TRBJ1-3|TRBV30|TRBD1|NA
TGTGCCTGGAACCGGGACAGTAAGCGAAACACCACATATTTT
CAWNRDSKRNTTYF
>TRBJ1-1|TRBV7-2|NA|NA
TGTGCCAGCAGCTTAGGTATAGAGAACACTGAAGCTTTCTTT
CASSLGIENTEAFF
>TRBJ1-3|TRBV14|NA|NA
TGTGCCAGCAGCTGGGTCGGAAACACCATATATTTT
CASSWVGNTIYF
>TRBJ2-1|TRBV5-1|NA|NA
TGCGCCAGCAGCTTGACTAGCCTCACTCACAATGAGCAGTTCTTC
CASSLTSLTHNEQFF
>TRBJ2-2|TRBV11-2|TRBD2|once
TGTGCCAGCAGCTCCCTGGCGGGAGAGAACACCGGGGAGCTGTTTTTT
CASSSLAGENTGELFF